This T cell receptor (beta chain) was identified in a study of PD-1 blockade in classical Hodgkin lymphoma (dated by TCRdb to 2019 to 2021). About the investigation overall: Nivolumab dosing was 3 mg/kg intravenously every 2 weeks, continuing until either disease progression or unacceptable toxicity. To define a peripheral blood immune signature of response to PD-1 blockade in classical Hodgkin lymphoma, the study combined TCR beta sequencing with CyTOF.

About this clone itself: Its target antigen remains unknown. No base quality information exists; no much larger clone differs at one position.

The germline V gene gives CDR1 as ENHRY and CDR2 as SYGVKD. The germline ends are 11 bases apart after V is trimmed by 9 bases and J by 2 bases. There are 13 amino acids in the CDR3, from cysteine to phenylalanine inclusive. Only the CDR3 DNA stays, 39 bases, in frame from base 1. The Qiagen DNeasy kit was used to extract genomic DNA both from unsorted PBMCs and from the negatively selected CD4+ and CD8+ fractions. TCR beta CDR3 regions were amplified by immunoSEQ multiplex PCR using primers annealing to V and J segments. A synthetic immune receptor repertoire was used to minimize amplification bias, and any remaining bias was removed computationally after sequencing. In the original analysis: Repertoire diversity was quantified as the Shannon entropy index using custom Python scripts. Unsorted, CD4+ and CD8+ repertoires were analyzed separately, except in combined analyses where CD4+ and CD8+ sequences were merged in silico. Clonal expansion was defined as a frequency increase of at least 2-fold after treatment compared with C1D1, and clones undetected at baseline were assigned a pseudocount of 0.5. Clones with 0 or 1 copy at C1D1 were defined as singleton clones, while clones with 2 or more copies were defined as non-singleton clones. Clones expanded in unsorted samples were labelled as CD4+, CD8+ or unknown by matching protein sequences in sorted samples from the same patient. Diversity changes from C1D1 to C4D1 were tested in paired samples using Wilcoxon tests. TCRdb limited this immuneACCESS table to in-frame rearrangements with V and J called. A share of clones is missing; checked studies link under half to unresolved V genes, and the rest is unexplained. V and J calls and clone size come straight from that table; D and trimming were deduced from the DNA. The sample yields 25,000 to 35,000 clones; less than 75% were counted once. Clones ranked in the top ten supply 20% to 30% of the sample.

The intended sense of this specimen's time point label: cycle 2 day 1 (C2D1) of nivolumab. Every trial patient had relapsed following autologous stem cell transplantation, and prior brentuximab vedotin exposure was what differed among cohorts A, B and C. A total of under 70 patients with relapsed/refractory classical Hodgkin lymphoma made up the trial cohort, and each patient's best overall response was complete response, partial response or progressive disease. Single-agent nivolumab was administered to trial patients in the multi-cohort phase II CheckMate 205 trial. An independent review committee assessed best overall response using the 2007 International Working Group response criteria. Trial PBMCs were collected immediately before nivolumab initiation (C1D1) and during therapy at cycle 2 day 1 and cycle 4 day 1. Peripheral blood was collected in 8 mL Vacutainer Cell Preparation Tubes, from which PBMCs were isolated by centrifugation and then cryopreserved.

Overall study outcomes, separate from this receptor: CD4+ but not CD8+ TCR diversity rose significantly by C4D1 (p=0.0027 vs p=0.16), most apparent in complete responders (p=0.02). Baseline TCR diversity was reported as lower in newly diagnosed patients than in healthy donors, and lower still in relapsed/refractory patients. Among trial patients, those achieving complete response had baseline diversity similar to that of newly diagnosed patients, while diversity was significantly lower in partial responders and progressors. Lower diversity was seen in patients whose nivolumab began less than 1 year after ASCT, and these patients were left out of later analyses so that immune reconstitution would not confound the results. The study was limited to a single clinical trial cohort, and causes of repertoire differences, possibly disease activity or prior therapy, remained undefined.

The rearranged segments are TRBV10-3 and TRBJ1-3, with no confident D gene call. This sequence was found in a human donor with classical Hodgkin lymphoma. The material was peripheral blood mononuclear cells (PBMCs), obtained before the second cycle of nivolumab. Here the CDR3 is given as CAMLGRAGNTIYF. The sequence in DNA is TGTGCCATGTTAGGGCGCGCTGGAAACACCATATATTTT.